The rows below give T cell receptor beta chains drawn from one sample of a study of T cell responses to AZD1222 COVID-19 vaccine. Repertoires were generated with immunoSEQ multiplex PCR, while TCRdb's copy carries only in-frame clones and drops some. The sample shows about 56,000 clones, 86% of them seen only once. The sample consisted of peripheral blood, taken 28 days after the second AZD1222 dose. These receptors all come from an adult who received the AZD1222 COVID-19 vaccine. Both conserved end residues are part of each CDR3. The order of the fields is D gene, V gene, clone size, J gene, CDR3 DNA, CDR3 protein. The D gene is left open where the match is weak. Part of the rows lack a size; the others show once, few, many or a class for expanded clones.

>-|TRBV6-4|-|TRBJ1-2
TGTGCCAGCAGTGAGCCGGGGACCAACTATGGCTACACCTTC
CASSEPGTNYGYTF
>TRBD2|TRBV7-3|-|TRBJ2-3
TGTGCCAGCAGCTTAAAATTTGTCGTATGCGGGAGCCTAAGCACAGATACGCAGTATTTT
CASSLKFVVCGSLSTDTQYF
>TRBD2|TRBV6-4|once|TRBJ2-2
TGTGCCAGCAGTGACGGCGGGACTAGGTCGGACGGGGAGCTGTTTTTT
CASSDGGTRSDGELFF
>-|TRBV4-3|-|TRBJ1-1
TGCGCCAGCAGCCAACAACCGAACACTGAAGCTTTCTTT
CASSQQPNTEAFF
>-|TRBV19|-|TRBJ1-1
TGTGCCAGTAGCTTCACGGGGAGGGACACTGAAGCTTTCTTT
CASSFTGRDTEAFF
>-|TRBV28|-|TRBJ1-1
TGTGCCAGCATGAATCGGGGTTTCGCTGAAGCTTTCTTT
CASMNRGFAEAFF
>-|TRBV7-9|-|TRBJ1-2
TGTGCCAGCAGCCCTCACAAAATCGTCGGGTTGCCCATTTCCTACACCTTC
CASSPHKIVGLPISYTF
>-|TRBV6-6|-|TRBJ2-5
TGTGCCAGCAAACAGGGGAGGGAGACCCAGTACTTC
CASKQGRETQYF
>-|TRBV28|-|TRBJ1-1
TGTGCCAGCAGTTACGCGGGCAAGAACACTGAAGCTTTCTTT
CASSYAGKNTEAFF
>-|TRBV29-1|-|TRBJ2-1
TGCAGCGTTCTCGACCAGGAGGGGTCTGAGCAGTTCTTC
CSVLDQEGSEQFF
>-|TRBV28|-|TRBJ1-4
TGTGCCAGCACTATAACTGCAACTAATGAAAAACTGTTTTTT
CASTITATNEKLFF
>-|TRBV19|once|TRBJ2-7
TGTGCCAGTAGTATTTGGGGCTACGAGCAGTACTTC
CASSIWGYEQYF
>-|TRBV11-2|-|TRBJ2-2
TGTGCCAGCAGCTTAGAAGTATCTTGGACCGGGGAGCTGTTTTTT
CASSLEVSWTGELFF
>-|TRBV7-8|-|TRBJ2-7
TGTGCCAGCAGCCAACCCCTCAGGGGCACCTACGAGCAGTACTTC
CASSQPLRGTYEQYF
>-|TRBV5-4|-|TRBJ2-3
TGTGCCAGCACCTTATCCGGGACTAGCACAGATACGCAGTATTTT
CASTLSGTSTDTQYF
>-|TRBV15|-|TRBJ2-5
TGTGCCACCAGCGGACGATTCCAAGAGACCCAGTACTTC
CATSGRFQETQYF
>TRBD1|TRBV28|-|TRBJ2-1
TGTGCCAGCAGTTTATTGGCCGGGACAGGGGGCAATGAGCAGTTCTTC
CASSLLAGTGGNEQFF
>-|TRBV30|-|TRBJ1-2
TGTGCCTGGAGTACCTCCGGGGGGGGAGATGGGTATGGCTACACCTTC
CAWSTSGGGDGYGYTF
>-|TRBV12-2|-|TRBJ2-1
TGTGCAGAGAGCCCAGCACCAGTCTACAATGAGCAGTTCTTC
CAESPAPVYNEQFF
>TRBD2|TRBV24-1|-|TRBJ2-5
TGTGCCACTACCGCGGGGGGACAAGAGACCCAGTACTTC
CATTAGGQETQYF
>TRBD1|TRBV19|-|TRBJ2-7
TGTGCCAGTAGTGGGCAGGGGGCAAACGAGCAGTACTTC
CASSGQGANEQYF
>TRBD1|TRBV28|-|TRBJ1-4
TGTGCCAGCAGTTCCCCGGGACAGGGAGTCGAAAAACTGTTTTTT
CASSSPGQGVEKLFF
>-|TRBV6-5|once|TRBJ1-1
TGTGCCAGCAGTTTCGTAGGGGCTGAAGCTTTCTTT
CASSFVGAEAFF
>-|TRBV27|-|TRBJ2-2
TGTGCCAGCAGTTTTGGGGGGCTGAACACCGGGGAGCTGTTTTTT
CASSFGGLNTGELFF
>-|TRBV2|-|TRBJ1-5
TGTGCCAGCAGGCGGACAAACAGCAATCAGCCCCAGCATTTT
CASRRTNSNQPQHF
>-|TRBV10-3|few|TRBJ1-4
TGTGCCATCAGTGCCCAGGATGCAACTAATGAAAAACTGTTTTTT
CAISAQDATNEKLFF
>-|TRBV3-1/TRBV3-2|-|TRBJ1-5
TGTGCCAGCAGCTCATATAGCAATCAGCCCCAGCATTTT
CASSSYSNQPQHF
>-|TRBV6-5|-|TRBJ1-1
TGTGCCAGCAGTTACAACCGGAACACTGAAGCTTTCTTT
CASSYNRNTEAFF
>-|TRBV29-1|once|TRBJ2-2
TGCAGCGTAGGGACACCGAACACCGGGGAGCTGTTTTTT
CSVGTPNTGELFF
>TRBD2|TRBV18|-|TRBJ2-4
TGTGCCAGCTCACCCGGGACTAGCGGGCGGGCCATTCAGTACTTC
CASSPGTSGRAIQYF
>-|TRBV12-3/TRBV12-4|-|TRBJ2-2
TGTGCCAGCAGTTTCCTTTCGGAGCTGTTTTTT
CASSFLSELFF
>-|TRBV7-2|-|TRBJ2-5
TGTGCCAGCAGCTTTGGCTGGGAAGAGACCCAGTACTTC
CASSFGWEETQYF
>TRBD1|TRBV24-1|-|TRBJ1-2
TGTGCCACCAGTGACATGGGACAGCCAGATGGCTACACCTTC
CATSDMGQPDGYTF
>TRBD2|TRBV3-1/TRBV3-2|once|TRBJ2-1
TGTGCCAGCAGCCCCCGGACTAGCGGGTCCTACAATGAGCAGTTCTTC
CASSPRTSGSYNEQFF
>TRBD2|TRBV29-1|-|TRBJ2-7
TGCAGCGTGGAAGGCGGGGGCTACGAGCAGTACTTC
CSVEGGGYEQYF
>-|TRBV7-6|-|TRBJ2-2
TGTGCCAGCAGCTTAGAGTCGGCCGGCTCCACCGGGGAGCTGTTTTTT
CASSLESAGSTGELFF
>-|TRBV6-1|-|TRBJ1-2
TGTGCCAGCAGTGAAGGGCAGTTCTATGGCTACACCTTC
CASSEGQFYGYTF
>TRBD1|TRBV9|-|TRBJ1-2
TGTGCCAGCAGCCCGAACACAGGGGCGCTAGGCCACTCCTATGGCTACACCTTC
CASSPNTGALGHSYGYTF
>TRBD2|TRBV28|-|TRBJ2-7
TGTGCCAGCAGTACGACTAGCGGGGCCTACGAGCAGTACTTC
CASSTTSGAYEQYF
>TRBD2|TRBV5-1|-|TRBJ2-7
TGCGCCAGCAGCTTTGGGACTAGCGGTTACGAGCAGTACTTC
CASSFGTSGYEQYF
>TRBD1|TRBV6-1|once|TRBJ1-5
TGTGCCAGCAGTGGGCTATTTGACAGGGCCTATAGCAATCAGCCCCAGCATTTT
CASSGLFDRAYSNQPQHF
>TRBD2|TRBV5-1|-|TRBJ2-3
TGCGCCAGCACCTGGCCGGGGGGGACAGATACGCAGTATTTT
CASTWPGGTDTQYF
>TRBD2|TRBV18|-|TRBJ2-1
TGTGCCAGCTCACCACCTAGGACTAGCGCGTCCTACAATGAGCAGTTCTTC
CASSPPRTSASYNEQFF
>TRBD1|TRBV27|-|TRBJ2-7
TGTGCCAGCAGTTTTGACAGGGCCTACGAGCAGTACTTC
CASSFDRAYEQYF
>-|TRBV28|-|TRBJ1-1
TGTGCCAGCAGTTACCAGTCTGAAGCTTTCTTT
CASSYQSEAFF
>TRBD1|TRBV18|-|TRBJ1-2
TGTGCCAGCTCACCGGGGGACAGCGCTAACTATGGCTACACCTTC
CASSPGDSANYGYTF
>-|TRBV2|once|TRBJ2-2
TGTGCCAGCGGGCCGGGGACCGGGGAGCTGTTTTTT
CASGPGTGELFF
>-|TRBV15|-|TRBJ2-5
TGTGCCACCAGTTCTTTCGGGCAAGAGACCCAGTACTTC
CATSSFGQETQYF
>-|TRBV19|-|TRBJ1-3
TGTGCCAGTAGTCGCTCACCATTGGGAAACACCATATATTTT
CASSRSPLGNTIYF
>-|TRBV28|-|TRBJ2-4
TGTGCCAGCAGCGCCCCAAAAGCCAAAAACATTCAGTACTTC
CASSAPKAKNIQYF
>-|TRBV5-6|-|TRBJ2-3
TGTGCCAGCAGCTCTTGGAGGACAGATACGCAGTATTTT
CASSSWRTDTQYF